These 28 T cell receptor beta chains were all obtained from the same sample, sequenced in a study of beta chain features in type 1 diabetes. Study-wide findings and caveats: Shortening of TCRB CDR3s, moderate but significant, appeared in all four CD4+ subsets of Type 1 diabetes patients.

What was sequenced were expressed TCRB transcripts, since all of the isolated RNA had been reverse transcribed. Method: immunoSEQ multiplex PCR; TCRdb's copy keeps in-frame clones and lacks some. The table records about 370,000 clones, around 10% of them present only once. For these receptors, no antigen is known. The sequenced material came from central memory CD4+ T cells from blood. The receptor source for this set is a man aged 25 to 45 with type 1 diabetes.

This rearrangement joins TRBV28 to TRBJ1-3; D call uncertain. The CDR3 is made up of 12 amino acids. Germline V gene lookup returns CDR1 MDHEN and CDR2 SYDVKM. The germline V and J ends were trimmed by 11 bases and 0 bases, with 8 bases remaining between them. The CDR3 nucleotides read TGTGCCTCCGAGAGCTCTGGAAACACCATATATTTT. Translated: CASESSGNTIYF.

CDR3 nucleotide sequence: TGTGCCAGCAGCGACCGGCAGGGGAAAGGTGGCTACACCTTC. It specifies CASSDRQGKGGYTF. The genes are TRBV11-3 and TRBJ1-2, with D maybe TRBD1 (6 bases). CDR1 is SGHNT, CDR2 YENEEA, per germline. V was clipped by 5 bases and J by 7 bases, with 17 bases between them. The CDR3 contains 14 residues.

This clone occurred a few times. This chain joins TRBV11-2 and TRBJ2-5, with D possibly matching TRBD1 (5 bases). The CDR3 extends over 13 amino acids. V lost 6 bases and J 5 bases, leaving 13 bases between the germline ends. Germline CDR1 and CDR2: SGHAT and FQNNGV. The CDR3 spells CASSNGRAETQYF. The CDR3 DNA sequence: TGTGCCAGCAGTAACGGCAGGGCGGAGACCCAGTACTTC.

In this sample, this clone turned up many times. The J gene is TRBJ2-4, the V gene TRBV28, with no clear D. The V gene's germline CDR1 is MDHEN and CDR2 SYDVKM. V lost 6 bases and J lost 4, with 4 bases in between. The CDR3 length is 11 residues. The CDR3 protein is CASRSKNIQYF. The CDR3, as DNA: TGTGCCAGCAGGTCTAAAAACATTCAGTACTTC.

The chain has TRBV11-3 and TRBJ2-1, with D possibly TRBD2 on 5 matching bases. V was cut by 0 bases and J by 2 bases, with 14 bases left in between. There are 17 residues in the CDR3. In germline, CDR1 is SGHNT, CDR2 YENEEA. This CDR3 is CASSLDSVGKPYNEQFF. CDR3 coding DNA: TGTGCCAGCAGCTTAGATAGCGTTGGGAAACCCTACAATGAGCAGTTCTTC.

The chain carries TRBV11-2 and TRBJ1-2; D gene unclear. Trimming took off 3 bases at V and 4 bases at J, with 6 bases between the two ends. Germline V lookup: CDR1 SGHAT, CDR2 FQNNGV. This CDR3 spans 12 amino acids. DNA of the CDR3: TGTGCCAGCAGCTTCGAAGGCTATGGCTACACCTTC. Residues: CASSFEGYGYTF. The full variable domain, completed using reference TRBV11-2 and TRBJ1-2, is EAGVAQSPRYKIIEKRQSVAFWCNPISGHATLYWYQQILGQGPKLLIQFQNNGVVDDSQLPKDRFSAERLKGVDSTLKIQPAKLEDSAVYLCASSFEGYGYTFGSGTRLTVV.

This clone has a count of ten or more. J is TRBJ2-5 and V is TRBV2; D unclear. This CDR3 has 10 amino acids. The V and J ends lost 6 bases and 5 bases respectively, with 4 bases between them. The germline V gene encodes CDR1 SNHLY and CDR2 FYNNEI. This CDR3 is CASSRETQYF. CDR3 bases: TGTGCCAGCAGCCGGGAGACCCAGTACTTC.

This clone has more than one count but fewer than ten. The chain recombines TRBV6-6 with TRBJ2-5; TRBD1 agrees at 10 bases. The V gene's germline CDR1 is MNHNY and CDR2 SVGAGI (reference sequence). The CDR3 is 13 residues long. V trimming: 6 bases; J trimming: 3 bases; junction bases outside the gene matches: 1. CDR3 nucleotides: TGTGCCAGCAGCGGGACAGGGGAAGAGACCCAGTACTTC. Its translation: CASSGTGEETQYF.

The chain is built from TRBV4-1 and TRBJ2-1; 9 bases map to TRBD2. Germline CDR1 reads MGHRA; CDR2 reads YSYEKL. This CDR3 spans 17 amino acids. The junction had 15 bases not matched to a gene; V was cut back by 4 bases and J by 8 bases. CDR3 sequence (DNA): TGCGCCAGCAGCCGGACACCGGGCGGGAGGGCCGTCGATGAGCAGTTCTTC. It translates to CASSRTPGGRAVDEQFF.

This clone has more than one count but fewer than ten. The rearrangement joins TRBV27 to TRBJ2-1, with a possible D match to TRBD1 (6 bases). The CDR3 has 16 residues. The germline gives CDR1 MNHEY, CDR2 SMNVEV (reference sequence). V lost 6 bases to trimming and J lost 4 bases, with 19 bases between them. The CDR3 loop reads CASSPSRDTLYNEQFF. DNA of the CDR3: TGTGCCAGCAGCCCATCCCGGGACACTTTATACAATGAGCAGTTCTTC.

This clone was detected a few times. The chain uses TRBV6-1 and TRBJ2-1, with 8 bases that match TRBD2. The junction had 5 bases not matched to a gene; V was cut back by 3 bases and J by 1 base. CDR3 length: 16 residues. Germline CDR1 MNHNS, CDR2 SASEGT. CDR3 DNA: TGTGCCAGCAGTGAGCTAGCGGGTCGTTCCTACAATGAGCAGTTCTTC. Translated: CASSELAGRSYNEQFF.

This clone occurred a few times. The CDR3 nucleotides are TGTGCCAGCAGGCCCGCGGGGACAAACTCTGGAAACACCATATATTTT. Translating it yields CASRPAGTNSGNTIYF. The rearrangement uses TRBV28 and TRBJ1-3; TRBD1 is a possible D gene (6 bases). This CDR3 is 16 amino acids long. V gave up 6 bases and J gave up 0 bases, with 15 bases separating them. Germline loops: CDR1 MDHEN, CDR2 SYDVKM. Complete variable domain (other parts from reference TRBV28 and TRBJ1-3): DVKVTQSSRYLVKRTGEKVFLECVQDMDHENMFWYRQDPGLGLRLIYFSYDVKMKEKGDIPEGYSVSREKKERFSLILESASTNQTSMYLCASRPAGTNSGNTIYFGEGSWLTVV.

V and J are TRBV5-1 and TRBJ2-1; D is unclear. The CDR3 runs 14 residues. Trimming stripped 2 bases from V and 7 bases from J, with 13 bases between. Germline V gene sequence: CDR1 SGHRS, CDR2 YFSETQ. The CDR3 region has the DNA TGCGCCAGCAGCTTTGTTCAGGCCGAAAATGAGCAGTTCTTC. Amino acid sequence: CASSFVQAENEQFF.

This clone was seen ten or more times. J is TRBJ2-6 and V is TRBV28; weak D call: TRBD1 (5 bases). CDR1 and CDR2 (germline): MDHEN, SYDVKM. This CDR3 has 15 residues. The germline V and J ends were trimmed by 7 bases and 2 bases, with 12 bases remaining between them. The CDR3 DNA follows: TGTGCCAGCACCTCCATCAGGGCTGGGGCCAACGTCCTGACTTTC. Translation gives CASTSIRAGANVLTF.

V gene TRBV27 combines with J gene TRBJ2-3; 7 bases are a match to TRBD1. Trimming at V came to 9 bases and at J to 6 bases, leaving 6 bases not matched to a gene. The CDR3 loop spans 12 amino acids. The V gene's germline CDR1 is MNHEY and CDR2 SMNVEV (reference sequence). In DNA, the CDR3 is TGTGCCAGAGGACAGGTTGGGGATACGCAGTATTTT. Translating it yields CARGQVGDTQYF.

A few counts support this clone. CDR3 sequence (DNA): TGTGCCAGCAGCTCCACCCGCCGGGACAGGGGAGTCGGCTACACCTTC. This codes for CASSSTRRDRGVGYTF. The V gene is TRBV5-6, the J gene TRBJ1-2; 10 bases are shared with TRBD1. Germline V gives CDR1 SGHDT, CDR2 YYEEEE. CDR3 length equals 16 residues. Losses at the gene ends were 3 bases for V and 8 bases for J; bases not matched to a gene: 13. The whole variable domain, remainder taken from reference TRBV5-6 and TRBJ1-2, is DAGVTQSPTHLIKTRGQQVTLRCSPKSGHDTVSWYQQALGQGPQFIFQYYEEEERQRGNFPDRFSGHQFPNYSSELNVNALLLGDSALYLCASSSTRRDRGVGYTFGSGTRLTVV.

The CDR3: CASSLAGENIQYF. DNA for the CDR3: TGTGCCAGCAGCTTAGCGGGTGAAAACATTCAGTACTTC. The genes are TRBV5-6 and TRBJ2-4; TRBD2 might be the D (6 bases). The V end lost 2 bases, the J end lost 5 bases, and 8 bases lay between the germline ends. This CDR3 comprises 13 residues. CDR1 and CDR2 from the germline V gene are SGHDT and YYEEEE. The full variable domain, in which reference TRBV5-6 and TRBJ2-4 provide the parts outside the CDR3, is DAGVTQSPTHLIKTRGQQVTLRCSPKSGHDTVSWYQQALGQGPQFIFQYYEEEERQRGNFPDRFSGHQFPNYSSELNVNALLLGDSALYLCASSLAGENIQYFGAGTRLSVL.

This clone was picked up a small number of times. This chain joins TRBV7-2 and TRBJ1-4; no firm D call. V lost 1 base, J lost 7 bases, and 7 bases lay in between. Per the germline V gene, CDR1 is SGHTA and CDR2 is FQGNSA. The CDR3 contains 13 residues. CDR3 sequence (DNA): TGTGCCAGCAGCTTAGATTGGGTTGAAAAACTGTTTTTT. Amino acid sequence: CASSLDWVEKLFF.

The rearrangement links TRBV30 to TRBJ2-3; 7 positions match TRBD1. V gave up 0 bases and J gave up 1 base; unmatched junction bases: 13. The CDR3 sequence is 18 residues long. Germline loops: CDR1 GTSNPN, CDR2 SVGIG (reference sequence). This CDR3 reads CAWSVVTGRFIGTDTQYF. As DNA, the CDR3 is TGTGCCTGGAGTGTGGTGACAGGGCGGTTTATAGGCACAGATACGCAGTATTTT.

As DNA, the CDR3 is TGTGCCAGTAGGCAGTTACTGAACACTGAAGCTTTCTTT. Its protein product is CASRQLLNTEAFF. The chain links TRBV19 to TRBJ1-1; D remains ambiguous. CDR3 size: 13 residues. In germline, CDR1 is LNHDA, CDR2 SQIVND (reference sequence). Trimming stripped 6 bases from V and 0 bases from J, with 8 bases between. Filled out from reference TRBV19 and TRBJ1-1, the complete variable domain reads DGGITQSPKYLFRKEGQNVTLSCEQNLNHDAMYWYRQDPGQGLRLIYYSQIVNDFQKGDIAEGYSVSREKKESFPLTVTSAQKNPTAFYLCASRQLLNTEAFFGQGTRLTVV.

The CDR3 DNA reads as TGTGCCAGCAGCTTAGACAGATCTAACTATGGCTACACCTTC. Translation: CASSLDRSNYGYTF. This sequence joins TRBV11-2 and TRBJ1-2; D not certain. CDR1 is SGHAT, CDR2 FQNNGV, per germline. The length of the CDR3 is 14 residues. The germline V and J ends were trimmed by 0 bases and 0 bases, with 5 bases remaining between them.

This clone was seen at least ten times. The gene calls are TRBV4-1 and TRBJ1-3; D is ambiguous. This CDR3 is 13 amino acids long. V was cut by 4 bases and J by 4 bases, with 8 bases left in between. Germline CDR1 and CDR2: MGHRA and YSYEKL. CDR3 nucleotide sequence: TGCGCCAGCAGCCCCGATCTGGGAAACACCATATATTTT. Amino acids: CASSPDLGNTIYF.

This chain connects TRBV7-2 to TRBJ2-7, with 16 bases fitting TRBD2. V gave up 4 bases and J gave up 0 bases; unmatched junction bases: 9. The germline CDR1 and CDR2 sequences are SGHTA and FQGNSA. The CDR3 contains 19 residues. The CDR3 region is CASSSPGLAGGRSSYEQYF. The CDR3 DNA is TGTGCCAGCAGCTCCCCGGGACTAGCGGGAGGGCGAAGCTCCTACGAGCAGTACTTC.

The chain combines TRBV7-2 with TRBJ2-7; a weak D match, TRBD2 (5 bases). The V end was cut by 5 bases, the J end by 3 bases, with 14 bases between. CDR1 and CDR2 from the germline V gene are SGHTA and FQGNSA. This CDR3 comprises 14 residues. CDR3 DNA: TGTGCCAGCAGCCACCAGGACGGGAACTACGAGCAGTACTTC. It yields the protein CASSHQDGNYEQYF.

This chain joins TRBV6-5 and TRBJ1-5; 7 bases line up with TRBD1. Germline V gene data show CDR1 as MNHEY and CDR2 as SVGAGI. V was clipped by 2 bases and J by 6 bases; unmatched bases: 1. The length of the CDR3 is 13 residues. The CDR3 protein is CASSYRGLQPQHF. In DNA, the CDR3 is TGTGCCAGCAGTTACAGGGGGCTTCAGCCCCAGCATTTT.

The V gene is TRBV6-1, the J gene TRBJ1-5; 7 bases line up with TRBD1. CDR1 and CDR2 (germline): MNHNS, SASEGT. This CDR3 has 14 amino acids. V gave up 10 bases and J gave up 5 bases; unmatched junction bases: 11. CDR3 in DNA: TGTGCCACCCGGGACAGTTTCCCCTATCAGCCCCAGCATTTT. This translates into CATRDSFPYQPQHF.

This clone appeared a few times. This chain uses TRBV7-3 with TRBJ2-7; either TRBD1 or TRBD2 may fit D (5 bases each). V was pared by 6 bases and J by 4 bases, with 16 bases between. Per the germline V gene, CDR1 is SGHTA and CDR2 is FQGTGA. The CDR3 is 14 amino acids. As DNA, the CDR3 is TGTGCCAGCAGTCGTACCGGGACCGGGTACGAGCAGTACTTC. Residues: CASSRTGTGYEQYF.

The chain joins TRBV5-1 to TRBJ2-2; D may be TRBD1 or TRBD2 (6 bases each). The CDR3 length is 16 residues. Germline V lookup: CDR1 SGHRS, CDR2 YFSETQ. Trimming removed 4 bases from V and 5 bases from J, with 18 bases in between. The CDR3 coding sequence is TGCGCCAGCAGCCCAAGGTCGGGGGCAGGAACCGGGGAGCTGTTTTTT. Translating gives CASSPRSGAGTGELFF. The entire variable domain, with the rest obtained from reference TRBV5-1 and TRBJ2-2, is as follows: KAGVTQTPRYLIKTRGQQVTLSCSPISGHRSVSWYQQTPGQGLQFLFEYFSETQRNKGNFPGRFSGRQFSNSRSEMNVSTLELGDSALYLCASSPRSGAGTGELFFGEGSRLTVL.